This T cell receptor (beta chain) was captured in a study of early T cells in non-severe SARS-CoV-2 infection. Study-level background: Unsorted whole-blood RNA was sequenced in bulk, leaving chains unpaired.

In germline, CDR1 is MNHEY, CDR2 SVGAGI. The V end was cut by 6 bases, the J end by 4 bases, with 16 bases between. The length of the CDR3 is 14 residues. Attachment of unique molecular identifiers to individual cDNA molecules was performed. TCRdb re-derived calls from the 5' RACE reads in MiXCR, one entry per CDR3 protein. Of 32,000 or so distinct CDR3 sequences in the sample, under 6% are singletons; the top ten hold about 14%. This clonotype was counted at least ten times. This chain uses TRBV6-5 with TRBJ2-7; D is perhaps TRBD1 (6 bases). Sequenced sample: whole blood. This clonotype was obtained from an adult who was a healthcare worker with PCR-confirmed SARS-CoV-2 infection or an uninfected control (not recorded which). For the CDR3, the DNA is TGTGCCAGCAGACGAGGGACAACCATTTACGAGCAGTACTTC. It yields the protein CASRRGTTIYEQYF.